A selection of T cell receptor beta chains follows, all from one sample in a study of OX40 agonist ivuxolimab in advanced cancers. TCRdb keeps only in-frame clones here, not all; method: immunoSEQ multiplex PCR. The profile covers 80,000 to 95,000 clones, with 92% appearing a single time and around 0.51% taken by the ten largest. The sample here was CD4+ or CD8+ T cells sorted from blood, taken in a trial of the OX40 agonist ivuxolimab. The receptor source for this set is an adult with an advanced solid tumor such as melanoma, head and neck, liver or kidney cancer. Each CDR3 is given with its conserved first and last residue. Fields, in order: clone size, D gene, V gene, J gene, CDR3 protein, CDR3 DNA. A D gene is named only where the DNA matches it firmly. Clone size, where shown, is once, few, many, or a class for clones that have expanded.

>once|NA|TRBV19|TRBJ2-1
CASSKGYGTRVPNEQFF
TGTGCCAGTAGTAAGGGGTATGGGACACGGGTCCCCAATGAGCAGTTCTTC
>NA|NA|TRBV18|TRBJ1-4
CASSPPFFPNEKLFF
TGTGCCAGCTCACCACCGTTTTTTCCCAATGAAAAACTGTTTTTT
>NA|TRBD2|TRBV11-2|TRBJ2-3
CASSSRLAGVSDTQYF
TGTGCCAGCAGCTCTCGACTAGCGGGAGTTTCAGATACGCAGTATTTT
>NA|NA|TRBV30|TRBJ2-5
CAWKSNVETQYF
TGTGCCTGGAAAAGTAACGTGGAGACCCAGTACTTC
>NA|NA|TRBV6-1|TRBJ1-1
CASRKRGETEAFF
TGTGCCAGCAGGAAGCGGGGGGAAACTGAAGCTTTCTTT
>NA|TRBD2|TRBV5-1|TRBJ2-1
CASSPPVLAGVVNEQFF
TGCGCCAGCAGCCCCCCGGTACTAGCGGGAGTGGTAAATGAGCAGTTCTTC
>NA|NA|TRBV7-2|TRBJ2-7
CASSLGESGISYEQYF
TGTGCCAGCAGCTTAGGAGAATCGGGAATTTCCTACGAGCAGTACTTC
>NA|TRBD2|TRBV7-6|TRBJ2-2
CASSLIRRGALNTGELFF
TGTGCCAGCAGCTTAATTAGGCGGGGGGCCCTGAACACCGGGGAGCTGTTTTTT
>NA|NA|TRBV7-8|TRBJ2-7
CASSPTPGSYEQYF
TGTGCCAGCAGCCCCACACCGGGCTCCTACGAGCAGTACTTC
>NA|TRBD2|TRBV7-6|TRBJ2-5
CASSQRLAGVETQYF
TGTGCCAGCAGCCAAAGACTAGCGGGAGTTGAGACCCAGTACTTC
>NA|NA|TRBV30|TRBJ1-1
CAWSVQTNTEAFF
TGTGCCTGGAGTGTACAAACGAACACTGAAGCTTTCTTT
>NA|TRBD1|TRBV15|TRBJ2-6
CATSGGLKDRGYSGANVLTF
TGTGCCACCAGCGGGGGTTTGAAGGACAGGGGATACTCTGGGGCCAACGTCCTGACTTTC
>NA|TRBD1|TRBV11-3|TRBJ2-3
CASSLGIETGDTDTQYF
TGTGCCAGCAGCTTAGGGATCGAGACAGGGGACACAGATACGCAGTATTTT
>once|NA|TRBV25-1|TRBJ1-2
CASSERGTYGYTF
TGTGCCAGCAGTGAAAGGGGCACCTATGGCTACACCTTC
>NA|NA|TRBV18|TRBJ2-3
CASSPPAGISTDTQYF
TGTGCCAGCTCACCACCGGCGGGGATCAGCACAGATACGCAGTATTTT
>NA|NA|TRBV6-6|TRBJ1-6
CASTHVRESPLHF
TGTGCCAGCACCCACGTCAGGGAATCACCCCTCCACTTT
>NA|TRBD1|TRBV30|TRBJ1-1
CAWSFPGQGAKAFF
TGTGCCTGGAGCTTTCCGGGACAGGGCGCGAAAGCTTTCTTT
>NA|NA|TRBV29-1|TRBJ2-1
CSVERGHDTYNEQFF
TGCAGCGTTGAAAGGGGACACGACACCTACAATGAGCAGTTCTTC
>NA|NA|TRBV7-9|TRBJ2-2
CASRRAGELFF
TGTGCCAGCAGGAGGGCCGGGGAGCTGTTTTTT
>NA|TRBD1|TRBV19|TRBJ1-5
CASSKGQGGNQPQHF
TGTGCCAGTAGCAAAGGACAGGGGGGCAATCAGCCCCAGCATTTT
>NA|NA|TRBV19|TRBJ1-2
CASSIRGFRYGYTF
TGTGCCAGTAGTATACGGGGGTTCCGCTATGGCTACACCTTC
>NA|NA|TRBV30|TRBJ1-2
CAWTGGVGYTF
TGTGCCTGGACGGGTGGGGTTGGCTACACCTTC
>NA|TRBD1|TRBV10-2|TRBJ2-5
CASRTPGTGLKETQYF
TGCGCCAGCAGGACCCCCGGGACAGGCCTAAAAGAGACCCAGTACTTC
>once|TRBD2|TRBV5-1|TRBJ2-7
CASSKGLAGAQSYEQYF
TGCGCCAGCAGCAAAGGACTAGCGGGAGCGCAATCCTACGAGCAGTACTTC
>NA|TRBD1|TRBV13|TRBJ2-7
CASSLDRDDEQYF
TGTGCCAGCAGCCTGGACAGGGATGACGAGCAGTACTTC
>NA|NA|TRBV5-4|TRBJ2-7
CASSQDEGRGARDEQYF
TGTGCCAGCAGCCAAGATGAGGGGCGAGGGGCCCGGGACGAGCAGTACTTC
>NA|NA|TRBV6-1|TRBJ2-7
CASSQSPEQYF
TGTGCCAGCAGTCAAAGCCCAGAGCAGTACTTC
>NA|NA|TRBV7-7|TRBJ2-5
CASSSGDSGTQYF
TGTGCTAGCAGCTCAGGGGATTCGGGGACCCAGTACTTC
>NA|NA|TRBV30|TRBJ1-6
CAWSSLDSSYNSPLHF
TGTGCCTGGAGTTCATTGGACAGCTCCTATAATTCACCCCTCCACTTT
>once|TRBD2|TRBV7-8|TRBJ2-7
CASSSTSGSYEQYF
TGTGCCAGCAGCTCGACTAGCGGTTCCTACGAGCAGTACTTC
>NA|NA|TRBV5-1|TRBJ1-1
CASSLGTAVNTEAFF
TGCGCCAGCAGCTTGGGGACGGCAGTGAACACTGAAGCTTTCTTT
>few|NA|TRBV11-1|TRBJ1-6
CASSLAGGSPLHF
TGTGCCAGCAGCTTAGCTGGCGGTTCACCCCTCCACTTT
>NA|TRBD1|TRBV5-1|TRBJ2-2
CASSPGQEFTGELFF
TGCGCCAGCAGCCCGGGACAGGAATTCACCGGGGAGCTGTTTTTT
>NA|NA|TRBV2|TRBJ1-1
CASTTGQLNTEAFF
TGTGCCAGCACGACAGGACAGTTGAACACTGAAGCTTTCTTT
>NA|NA|TRBV5-8|TRBJ1-1
CASSPIRGSPNTEAFF
TGTGCCAGCAGCCCGATACGGGGCTCCCCGAACACTGAAGCTTTCTTT
>NA|TRBD2|TRBV7-3|TRBJ2-7
CASSPAGGTGEQYF
TGTGCCAGCAGCCCAGCGGGAGGGACTGGTGAGCAGTACTTC
>NA|TRBD1|TRBV6-1|TRBJ2-7
CASSVRTGTSYEQYF
TGTGCCAGCAGTGTTAGGACAGGGACCTCCTACGAGCAGTACTTC
>NA|TRBD1|TRBV14|TRBJ1-2
CASSTQGYSNGYTF
TGTGCCAGCAGCACACAGGGGTATTCGAATGGCTACACCTTC
>NA|NA|TRBV10-1|TRBJ2-5
CASSESLALETQYF
TGCGCCAGCAGTGAGTCGTTGGCTTTGGAGACCCAGTACTTC
>NA|TRBD2|TRBV4-2|TRBJ2-5
CASSGRERGQETQYF
TGTGCCAGCAGCGGACGGGAGCGGGGACAAGAGACCCAGTACTTC
>NA|TRBD1|TRBV23-1|TRBJ1-5
CASSQPGQGINSNQPQHF
TGCGCCAGCAGTCAACCGGGACAGGGAATTAATAGCAATCAGCCCCAGCATTTT
>NA|NA|TRBV15|TRBJ1-4
CATSNEDEKLFF
TGTGCCACCAGCAACGAAGATGAAAAACTGTTTTTT
>NA|TRBD1|TRBV18|TRBJ1-5
CASSPIPGGSDQPQHF
TGTGCCAGCTCACCGATCCCAGGGGGCAGCGATCAGCCCCAGCATTTT
>NA|NA|TRBV29-1|TRBJ2-5
CSVREAGSQETQYF
TGCAGCGTGCGAGAGGCGGGATCCCAAGAGACCCAGTACTTC
>NA|NA|TRBV19|TRBJ2-7
CASSITQTYEQYF
TGTGCCAGTAGTATAACCCAGACCTACGAGCAGTACTTC
>NA|NA|TRBV13|TRBJ2-7
CASSLPGGLYEQYF
TGTGCCAGCAGCTTACCCGGGGGACTCTACGAGCAGTACTTC
>NA|TRBD2|TRBV6-6|TRBJ2-3
CASSFLGLVSDTQYF
TGTGCCAGCAGTTTCCTCGGACTAGTCTCAGATACGCAGTATTTT
>once|TRBD1|TRBV5-1|TRBJ1-2
CASSDQGAYYGYTF
TGCGCCAGCAGCGATCAGGGGGCCTACTATGGCTACACCTTC
>NA|NA|TRBV6-5|TRBJ2-5
CASRRGQLYQETQYF
TGTGCCAGCAGGCGGGGACAATTGTACCAAGAGACCCAGTACTTC